This T cell receptor (beta chain) is drawn from a study of blood T cell repertoires in COVID-19. Study at large: Some COVID-19 samples were acute and others convalescent; all came from the United States, Italy and Spain.

Repertoires were generated with immunoSEQ multiplex PCR, while TCRdb's copy carries only in-frame clones and drops some. The table shows 200,000 to 300,000 clones, with almost 85% occurring only once. Ages ranged from about 18 to 89 years, with residence in about two dozen US areas. Participants' reported clinical history set cohort assignment. CDR3 size: 15 residues. Material for sequencing was PBMCs or T cells enriched from blood (not recorded which). This clonotype originated in a woman aged 50 to 60 with acute COVID-19. This chain connects TRBV21-1 to TRBJ2-2; TRBD1 reflects the table's D call only, with no check against the DNA. TRBV21-1 is a listed pseudogene. The CDR3 nucleotides are TGTGCCAGCAGTGCCGGGACATTGAACACCGGGGAGCTGTTTTTT. It encodes CASSAGTLNTGELFF.